These 32 T cell receptor beta chains were all obtained from the same sample, sequenced in a study of radiation and T cells in renal cell carcinoma. Sample time point: blood 4 weeks post-SBRT, at nephrectomy. Treatment reported: 15 Gy SBRT to primary tumor, nephrectomy 4 weeks later. Produced via immunoSEQ multiplex PCR; TCRdb's table is partial and in-frame only. Found here are some 97,000 clones, 70% to 85% of them singletons; the top ten hold 6.5% to 8%. The sample in question was blood, obtained from a patient whose treatment included radiotherapy and nephrectomy. The receptors were sampled from a man between 60 and 75 years old with renal cell carcinoma.

This chain joins TRBV5-1 and TRBJ2-7, with 7 bases that match TRBD1. The V gene end was trimmed by 0 bases and the J gene end by 2 bases; junction bases not matched to a gene: 5. The CDR3 has 15 amino acids. Looked up from germline, CDR1 is SGHRS and CDR2 is YFSETQ. The CDR3 loop reads CASSLESGGAYEQYF. CDR3 nucleotides: TGCGCCAGCAGCTTGGAATCAGGGGGAGCCTACGAGCAGTACTTC.

This chain uses TRBV2 with TRBJ2-1; 7 bases agree with TRBD2. This CDR3 contains 17 residues. CDR1 and CDR2 (germline): SNHLY, FYNNEI. J lost 3 bases, V lost 2 bases, and 10 bases had no gene match. For the CDR3, the DNA is TGTGCCAGCAGTGAAAGGAAGGCGGGAGCCCTCTACAATGAGCAGTTCTTC. Amino acids: CASSERKAGALYNEQFF.

CDR3 sequence (DNA): TGTGCCAGCAGCGTGGACAGAAACACCATATATTTT. It translates to CASSVDRNTIYF. The chain uses TRBV5-4 and TRBJ1-3, with D possibly matching TRBD1 (5 bases). Trimming stripped 4 bases from V and 5 bases from J, with 7 bases between. This CDR3 spans 12 amino acids. Germline V CDR1 and CDR2: SGHNT, YYREEE (reference sequence).

The chain couples TRBV5-5 to TRBJ1-5, with D unresolved. The CDR3 sequence is 14 residues long. Trimming left V 0 bases short and J 1 base short, with 5 bases between. CDR1 and CDR2 from the germline V gene are SGHKS and YYEKEE (reference sequence). The CDR3 spells CASSLGLSNQPQHF. In DNA form, the CDR3 reads TGTGCCAGCAGCTTGGGGTTAAGCAATCAGCCCCAGCATTTT.

This sequence joins TRBV5-4 and TRBJ2-2; 14 nucleotides align to TRBD2. J gave up 2 bases and V 3 bases, and 9 bases lay outside the gene matches. Per germline, CDR1 SGHNT and CDR2 YYREEE (reference sequence). There are 19 residues in the CDR3. CDR3 region: CASSSGLAGDYFNTGELFF. DNA of the CDR3: TGTGCCAGCAGCTCGGGACTAGCGGGAGACTACTTCAACACCGGGGAGCTGTTTTTT.

This clone has more than one count but fewer than ten. The chain has TRBV5-1 and TRBJ1-1; 7 bases line up with TRBD1. With V trimmed by 4 bases and J by 2 bases, 8 bases remained unmatched. The V gene's germline CDR1 is SGHRS and CDR2 YFSETQ. The CDR3 is 15 amino acids. The CDR3 region is CASSPLGTVNTEAFF. The DNA of the CDR3 is TGCGCCAGCAGCCCTCTCGGGACAGTCAACACTGAAGCTTTCTTT.

This chain uses TRBV11-1 with TRBJ2-2; D is undetermined. The CDR3 is 15 amino acids. In germline, CDR1 is SGHAT, CDR2 FQDESV (reference sequence). V dropped 4 bases and J dropped 0 bases, with 9 bases sitting between them. The CDR3 region is CASSSRRTNTGELFF. The CDR3 DNA is TGTGCCAGCAGCTCTCGACGGACGAACACCGGGGAGCTGTTTTTT.

This rearrangement joins TRBV28 to TRBJ1-1, with 7 positions matching TRBD1. This CDR3 is built from 14 residues. From germline, CDR1 is MDHEN and CDR2 SYDVKM. V was clipped by 4 bases and J by 1 base; unmatched bases: 3. CDR3 sequence: CASSSWTGNTEAFF. The CDR3 bases are TGTGCCAGCAGTTCATGGACAGGGAACACTGAAGCTTTCTTT.

V is TRBV4-3 and J is TRBJ2-2; 7 nucleotides agree with TRBD1. The V gene's germline CDR1 is LGHNA and CDR2 YSLEER. There are 15 residues in the CDR3. V gave up 0 bases and J gave up 8 bases; unmatched junction bases: 6. The CDR3 region has the DNA TGCGCCAGCAGCCAAGATTACAGGGGAAAGGGGGAGCTGTTTTTT. Protein product: CASSQDYRGKGELFF.

This sequence joins TRBV4-1 and TRBJ1-5; perhaps TRBD1 as D (6 bases). V was clipped by 5 bases and J by 5 bases, with 10 bases between them. Germline CDR1 reads MGHRA; CDR2 reads YSYEKL. The CDR3 has 13 residues. The CDR3 sequence: CASSEAGDQPQHF. CDR3 sequence (DNA): TGCGCCAGCAGCGAAGCAGGGGATCAGCCCCAGCATTTT.

The chain uses TRBV28 and TRBJ2-4; tentative D call: TRBD2 (5 bases). There are 15 residues in the CDR3. With 3 bases removed from V and 3 bases from J, the gap between germline ends came to 12 bases. The germline gives CDR1 MDHEN, CDR2 SYDVKM. The CDR3 bases are TGTGCCAGCAGTTTTGGAGGCAGTTACAAAAACATTCAGTACTTC. Translation: CASSFGGSYKNIQYF.

This clone was recorded only once. V gene TRBV5-5 combines with J gene TRBJ2-5; D remains ambiguous. Germline CDR1 and CDR2: SGHKS and YYEKEE (reference sequence). The CDR3 spans 13 residues. Trimming cost V 4 bases and J 4 bases, with 11 bases left between them. The CDR3 DNA reads TGTGCCAGCAGCCCCACAGTCGGAGAGACCCAGTACTTC. Encoded protein: CASSPTVGETQYF.

The V gene is TRBV7-2, the J gene TRBJ1-3; D gene uncertain. The length of the CDR3 is 15 residues. V lost 2 bases and J 0 bases, leaving 8 bases between the germline ends. Germline CDR1 and CDR2: SGHTA and FQGNSA. CDR3 loop: CASSLTADSGNTIYF. The CDR3 nucleotides read TGTGCCAGCAGCTTAACTGCGGACTCTGGAAACACCATATATTTT.

The CDR3 region has the DNA TGTGCCTGGAGTCGGGACAGGGGTAACGAGCAGTACTTC. It encodes CAWSRDRGNEQYF. The rearrangement uses TRBV30 and TRBJ2-5, with 10 nucleotides matching TRBD1. The DNA matches TRBJ2-7 better at its end, which makes the J call doubtful. Germline CDR1 GTSNPN, CDR2 SVGIG (reference sequence). The CDR3 is 13 amino acids.

The rearrangement joins TRBV10-3 to TRBJ2-7; 8 bases agree with TRBD2. The CDR3 consists of 14 residues. V was clipped by 2 bases and J by 6 bases; unmatched bases: 6. The germline V gene encodes CDR1 ENHRY and CDR2 SYGVKD. CDR3 loop: CAISEPGTSREQYF. The CDR3 nucleotides read TGTGCCATCAGTGAGCCCGGGACTAGTCGCGAGCAGTACTTC.

The J gene is TRBJ2-7, the V gene TRBV2; 9 nucleotides align to TRBD1. CDR3 size: 14 residues. CDR1 and CDR2 (germline): SNHLY, FYNNEI. The junction had 6 bases not matched to a gene; V was cut back by 7 bases and J by 2 bases. The CDR3 reads CASTLGTGPYEQYF. The CDR3 nucleotides are TGTGCCAGCACCCTCGGGACAGGGCCCTACGAGCAGTACTTC. The whole variable domain, remainder taken from reference TRBV2 and TRBJ2-7, is EPEVTQTPSHQVTQMGQEVILRCVPISNHLYFYWYRQILGQKVEFLVSFYNNEISEKSEIFDDQFSVERPDGSNFTLKIRSTKLEDSAMYFCASTLGTGPYEQYFGPGTRLTVT.

The chain has TRBV10-3 and TRBJ2-2; 8 nucleotides match TRBD1. CDR1 and CDR2 (germline): ENHRY, SYGVKD. CDR3 size: 17 residues. V lost 8 bases and J lost 2; bases outside the gene matches: 13. This chain's CDR3 is CAIRTGTGGPNTGELFF. CDR3 nucleotide sequence: TGTGCCATCCGTACTGGGACAGGAGGGCCCAACACCGGGGAGCTGTTTTTT.

The chain carries TRBV7-2 and TRBJ2-1; no clear D gene. V shed 7 bases and J shed 6 bases, with 13 bases lying between them. This CDR3 region has 13 residues. CDR1 is SGHTA and CDR2 is FQGNSA in the germline V gene. The CDR3 DNA sequence: TGTGCCAGCACCCTTGGCAGAGCCAATGAGCAGTTCTTC. It is translated as CASTLGRANEQFF.

The chain combines TRBV7-9 with TRBJ2-1; D may be TRBD2 (6 bases). The germline V and J ends were trimmed by 0 bases and 7 bases, with 16 bases remaining between them. The CDR3 contains 16 residues. Germline values: CDR1 SEHNR, CDR2 FQNEAQ (reference sequence). The chain's CDR3 is CASSLAPASVRNEQFF. The CDR3 bases are TGTGCCAGCAGCTTAGCCCCCGCTAGCGTTCGGAATGAGCAGTTCTTC.

The rearrangement joins TRBV7-9 to TRBJ2-7; D might be TRBD1 (6 bases). Trimming removed 2 bases from V and 5 bases from J, with 19 bases in between. This CDR3 has 16 residues. From germline, CDR1 is SEHNR and CDR2 FQNEAQ (reference sequence). The CDR3 sequence is CASSLTHDRKANEQYF. CDR3 bases: TGTGCCAGCAGCTTAACCCATGACAGGAAGGCTAACGAGCAGTACTTC.

J is TRBJ2-1 and V is TRBV7-9, with TRBD2 matching 8 bases. The V gene end was trimmed by 1 base and the J gene end by 6 bases; junction bases not matched to a gene: 11. CDR3 length equals 17 residues. Germline assignment: CDR1 SEHNR and CDR2 FQNEAQ (reference sequence). This CDR3 is CASSLGTSGKVANEQFF. The CDR3 DNA is TGTGCCAGCAGCTTAGGTACTAGCGGAAAAGTAGCCAATGAGCAGTTCTTC.

This clone appeared a single time. This chain connects TRBV19 to TRBJ2-7; D call uncertain. Trimming pared 3 bases from V and 7 bases from J, leaving 16 bases between. The CDR3 loop spans 14 amino acids. Germline V lookup: CDR1 LNHDA, CDR2 SQIVND (reference sequence). CDR3 in DNA: TGTGCCAGTAGTATCAGACAATCTACGATGGAGCAGTACTTC. Its protein is CASSIRQSTMEQYF.

The chain employs TRBV18 and TRBJ2-3, with D perhaps TRBD2 (5 bases). V was pared by 5 bases and J by 5 bases, with 14 bases between. The CDR3 covers 14 residues. Germline CDR1 reads KGHSH; CDR2 reads LQKENI. CDR3 protein: CASSEVGVEDTQYF. Written as DNA, the CDR3 is TGTGCCAGCTCAGAGGTGGGAGTGGAAGATACGCAGTATTTT.

V usage is TRBV27 and J usage is TRBJ2-1; D is unresolved. Germline CDR1 is MNHEY and CDR2 is SMNVEV (reference sequence). With 7 bases removed from V and 8 bases from J, the gap between germline ends came to 15 bases. This CDR3 spans 13 amino acids. The CDR3 loop is CASTRLLHDEQFF. The CDR3 coding sequence is TGTGCCAGCACTCGTCTTCTACACGATGAGCAGTTCTTC.

The V and J genes are TRBV29-1 and TRBJ2-5; the match to TRBD2 covers 7 bases. With 8 bases clipped from V and 2 bases from J, the junction kept 5 bases outside the gene matches. From germline, CDR1 is SQVTM and CDR2 ANQGSEA. The CDR3 runs 12 residues. CDR3 in amino acids: CSWGGRQETQYF. DNA of the CDR3: TGCAGCTGGGGGGGGAGGCAAGAGACCCAGTACTTC.

This clone occurred a few times. The rearrangement joins TRBV7-2 to TRBJ2-5; 7 nucleotides agree with TRBD1. V shed 2 bases, J shed 5 bases, and the junction held 2 bases outside the gene matches. From germline, CDR1 is SGHTA and CDR2 FQGNSA. The CDR3 runs to 13 residues. For the CDR3, the DNA is TGTGCCAGCAGCTTAAACAGGGGCGAGACCCAGTACTTC. This translates into CASSLNRGETQYF.

This sequence joins TRBV7-9 and TRBJ1-5; 7 bases agree with TRBD1. The CDR3 has 15 residues. The ends lost 5 bases at V and 2 bases at J; junction bases unmatched: 6. CDR1 is SEHNR, CDR2 FQNEAQ, per germline (reference sequence). The CDR3 sequence is CASSSGTAGNQPQHF. The CDR3 nucleotides are TGTGCCAGCAGCAGCGGGACAGCCGGCAATCAGCCCCAGCATTTT.

The chain links TRBV5-1 to TRBJ2-1; the D gene is possibly TRBD1 (5 bases). V lost 4 bases, J lost 6 bases, and 11 bases lay in between. The length of the CDR3 is 13 residues. Germline V gene data show CDR1 as SGHRS and CDR2 as YFSETQ. The CDR3 region has the DNA TGCGCCAGCAGCCCGACAGTTCCCAATGAGCAGTTCTTC. Protein product: CASSPTVPNEQFF.

This clone has only a few counts. The V call is TRBV6-5, the J call TRBJ2-2; TRBD2 agrees at 9 bases. Germline V gives CDR1 MNHEY, CDR2 SVGAGI. The CDR3 extends over 15 amino acids. V shed 6 bases, J shed 6 bases, and the junction held 8 bases outside the gene matches. CDR3 region: CASRTTGTSPGELFF. The CDR3 coding sequence is TGTGCCAGCAGGACCACTGGGACTAGCCCCGGGGAGCTGTTTTTT.

This chain joins TRBV6-1 and TRBJ1-4, with TRBD1 matching 10 bases. Germline lookup yields CDR1 MNHNS and CDR2 SASEGT. V lost 9 bases, J lost 7 bases, and 5 bases stayed unmatched. This CDR3 is built from 13 residues. CDR3 amino acids: CARPGQGSEKLFF. CDR3 DNA: TGTGCCAGGCCGGGACAGGGGAGTGAAAAACTGTTTTTT.

This chain connects TRBV6-1 to TRBJ1-5, with a weak D call TRBD1 (6 bases). V dropped 5 bases and J dropped 6 bases, with 11 bases sitting between them. Per germline, CDR1 MNHNS and CDR2 SASEGT. The CDR3 contains 13 residues. This CDR3 reads CASSLQGPQPQHF. DNA for the CDR3: TGTGCCAGCAGTCTACAGGGACCTCAGCCCCAGCATTTT.

This clone has just one count. Here the CDR3 DNA reads TGTGCCAGCAGTTTGATGCTGGAGAACACTGAAGCTTTCTTT. The encoded protein is CASSLMLENTEAFF. The chain recombines TRBV27 with TRBJ1-1; D ambiguous. In germline, CDR1 is MNHEY, CDR2 SMNVEV (reference sequence). The CDR3 has 14 residues. Trimming removed 3 bases from V and 1 base from J, with 9 bases in between.